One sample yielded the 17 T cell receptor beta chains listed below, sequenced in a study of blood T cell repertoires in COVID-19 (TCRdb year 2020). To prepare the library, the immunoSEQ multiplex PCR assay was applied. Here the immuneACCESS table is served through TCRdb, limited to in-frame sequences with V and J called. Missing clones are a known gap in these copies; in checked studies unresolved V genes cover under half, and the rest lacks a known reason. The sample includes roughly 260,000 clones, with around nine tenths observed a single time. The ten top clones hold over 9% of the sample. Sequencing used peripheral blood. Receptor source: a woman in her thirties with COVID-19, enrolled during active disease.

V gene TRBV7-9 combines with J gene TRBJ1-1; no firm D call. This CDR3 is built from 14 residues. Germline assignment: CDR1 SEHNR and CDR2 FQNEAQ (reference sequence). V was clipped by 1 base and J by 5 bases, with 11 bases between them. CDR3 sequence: CASSLDNSGTEAFF. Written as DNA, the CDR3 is TGTGCCAGCAGCTTAGATAACAGCGGGACTGAAGCTTTCTTT.

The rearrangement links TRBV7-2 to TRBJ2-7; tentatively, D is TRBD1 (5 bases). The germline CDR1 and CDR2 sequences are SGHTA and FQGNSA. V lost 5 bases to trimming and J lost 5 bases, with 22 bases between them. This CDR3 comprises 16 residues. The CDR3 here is CASSTNFQGPSDEQYF. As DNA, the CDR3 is TGTGCCAGCAGCACAAATTTCCAGGGTCCATCCGACGAGCAGTACTTC.

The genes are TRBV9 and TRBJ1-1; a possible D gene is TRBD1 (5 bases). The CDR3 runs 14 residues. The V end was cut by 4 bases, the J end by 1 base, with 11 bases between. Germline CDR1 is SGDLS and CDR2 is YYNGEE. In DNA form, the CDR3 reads TGTGCCAGCAGCCCAGCGGGGCAGAACACTGAAGCTTTCTTT. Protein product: CASSPAGQNTEAFF.

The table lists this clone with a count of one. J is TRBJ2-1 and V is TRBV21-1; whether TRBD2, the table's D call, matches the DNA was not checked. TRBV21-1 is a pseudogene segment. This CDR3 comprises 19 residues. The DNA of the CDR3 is TGTGCCAGCAGCAAAGTGGGCAGGGCAATAGCGGGAGATGAAGATGAGCAGTTCTTC. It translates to CASSKVGRAIAGDEDEQFF.

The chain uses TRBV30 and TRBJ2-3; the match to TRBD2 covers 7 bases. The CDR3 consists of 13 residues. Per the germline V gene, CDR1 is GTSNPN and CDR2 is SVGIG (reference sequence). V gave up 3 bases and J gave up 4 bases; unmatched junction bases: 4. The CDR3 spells CAWSLGGADTQYF. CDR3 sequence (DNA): TGTGCCTGGAGCCTTGGGGGGGCAGATACGCAGTATTTT.

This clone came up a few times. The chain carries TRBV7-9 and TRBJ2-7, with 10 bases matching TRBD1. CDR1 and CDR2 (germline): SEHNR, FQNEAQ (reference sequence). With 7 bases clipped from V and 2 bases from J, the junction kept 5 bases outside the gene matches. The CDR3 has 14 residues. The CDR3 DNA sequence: TGTGCCAGCAATCCGGGACAGGGGACCTACGAGCAGTACTTC. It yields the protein CASNPGQGTYEQYF.

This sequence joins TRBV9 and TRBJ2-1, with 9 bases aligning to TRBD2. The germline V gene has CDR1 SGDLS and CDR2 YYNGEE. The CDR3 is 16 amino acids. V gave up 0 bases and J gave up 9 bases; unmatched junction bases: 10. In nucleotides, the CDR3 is TGTGCCAGCAGCGTAGGATTGGTAGCGGGAGACAGTGAGCAGTTCTTC. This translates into CASSVGLVAGDSEQFF.

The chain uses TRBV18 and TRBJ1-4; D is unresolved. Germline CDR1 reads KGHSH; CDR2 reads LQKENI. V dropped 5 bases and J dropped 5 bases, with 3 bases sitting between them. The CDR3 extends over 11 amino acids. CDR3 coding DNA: TGTGCCAGCTCAATAAATGAAAAACTGTTTTTT. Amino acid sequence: CASSINEKLFF.

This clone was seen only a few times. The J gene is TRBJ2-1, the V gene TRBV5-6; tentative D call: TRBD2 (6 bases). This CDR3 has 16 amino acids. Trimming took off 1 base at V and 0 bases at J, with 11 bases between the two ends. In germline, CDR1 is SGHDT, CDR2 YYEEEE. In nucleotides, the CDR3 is TGTGCCAGCAGCTTGTCGCGGGGCTACTCCTACAATGAGCAGTTCTTC. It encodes CASSLSRGYSYNEQFF.

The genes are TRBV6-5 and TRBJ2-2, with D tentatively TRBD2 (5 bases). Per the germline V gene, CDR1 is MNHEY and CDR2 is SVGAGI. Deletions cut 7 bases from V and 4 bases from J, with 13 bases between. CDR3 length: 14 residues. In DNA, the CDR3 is TGTGCCAGCACTCCACTAGGCTCCACCGGGGAGCTGTTTTTT. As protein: CASTPLGSTGELFF.

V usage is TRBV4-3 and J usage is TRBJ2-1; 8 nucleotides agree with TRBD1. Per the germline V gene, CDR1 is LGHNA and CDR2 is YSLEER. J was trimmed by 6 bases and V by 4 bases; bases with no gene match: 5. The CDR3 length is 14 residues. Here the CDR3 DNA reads TGCGCCAGCAGCCGATCCGGGACAGGCAATGAGCAGTTCTTC. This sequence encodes CASSRSGTGNEQFF.

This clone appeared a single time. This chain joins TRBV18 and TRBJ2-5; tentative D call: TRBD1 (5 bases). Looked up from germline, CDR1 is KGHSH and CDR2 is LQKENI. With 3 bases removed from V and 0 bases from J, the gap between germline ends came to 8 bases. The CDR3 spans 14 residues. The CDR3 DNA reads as TGTGCCAGCTCACCTTCAGGGTACCAAGAGACCCAGTACTTC. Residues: CASSPSGYQETQYF.

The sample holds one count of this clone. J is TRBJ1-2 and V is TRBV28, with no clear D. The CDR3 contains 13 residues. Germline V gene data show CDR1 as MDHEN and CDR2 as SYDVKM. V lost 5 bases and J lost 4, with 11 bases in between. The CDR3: CASSQRPIYGYTF. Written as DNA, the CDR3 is TGTGCCAGCAGTCAGAGGCCGATCTATGGCTACACCTTC.

This chain's CDR3 is CASNPGQANTGELFF. The CDR3 nucleotides are TGCGCCAGCAATCCGGGACAGGCGAACACCGGGGAGCTGTTTTTT. The chain carries TRBV10-1 and TRBJ2-2; 8 bases align to TRBD1. This CDR3 region has 15 residues. Germline loops: CDR1 WNHNN, CDR2 SYGVQD (reference sequence). V lost 7 bases, J lost 0 bases, and 4 bases stayed unmatched.

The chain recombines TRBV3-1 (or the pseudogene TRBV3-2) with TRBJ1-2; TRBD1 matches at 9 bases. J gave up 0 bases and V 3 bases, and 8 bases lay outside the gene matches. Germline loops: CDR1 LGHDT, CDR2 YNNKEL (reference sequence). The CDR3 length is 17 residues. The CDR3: CASSHTGTGMTNYGYTF. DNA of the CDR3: TGTGCCAGCAGCCATACCGGGACAGGGATGACTAACTATGGCTACACCTTC.

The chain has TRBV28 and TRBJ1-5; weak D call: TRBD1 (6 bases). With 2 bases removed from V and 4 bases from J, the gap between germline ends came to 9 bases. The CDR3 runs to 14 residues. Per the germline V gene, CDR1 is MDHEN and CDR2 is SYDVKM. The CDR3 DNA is TGTGCCAGCAGTTTACCAGGGGCAAATCAGCCCCAGCATTTT. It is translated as CASSLPGANQPQHF.

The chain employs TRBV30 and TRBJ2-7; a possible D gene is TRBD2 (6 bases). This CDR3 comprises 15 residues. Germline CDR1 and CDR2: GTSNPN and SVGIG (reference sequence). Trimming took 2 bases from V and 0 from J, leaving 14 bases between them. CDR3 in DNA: TGTGCCTGGAGTCGCCTAGCGTCGAGCTCCTACGAGCAGTACTTC. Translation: CAWSRLASSSYEQYF.